This TCR beta chain was recorded in a study of blood T cell repertoires in COVID-19. Study details: Samples taken during acute and convalescent COVID-19 were collected in the United States, Italy and Spain.

The CDR3 has 15 residues. J was trimmed by 10 bases and V by 3 bases; bases with no gene match: 5. Per the germline V gene, CDR1 is SGDLS and CDR2 is YYNGEE. Sequencing used immunoSEQ multiplex PCR; TCRdb keeps in-frame clones, though not all of them. The table lists about 200,000 clones, approximately 84% of them singletons. This clone has a single count. The V call is TRBV9, the J call TRBJ2-1; 15 bases fit TRBD2. Sequenced sample: peripheral blood. The receptor comes from a woman of 80 years or more with acute or convalescent COVID-19. The CDR3 loop is CASSAPGTSGREQFF. DNA of the CDR3: TGTGCCAGCAGCGCCCCCGGGACTAGCGGGAGGGAGCAGTTCTTC.